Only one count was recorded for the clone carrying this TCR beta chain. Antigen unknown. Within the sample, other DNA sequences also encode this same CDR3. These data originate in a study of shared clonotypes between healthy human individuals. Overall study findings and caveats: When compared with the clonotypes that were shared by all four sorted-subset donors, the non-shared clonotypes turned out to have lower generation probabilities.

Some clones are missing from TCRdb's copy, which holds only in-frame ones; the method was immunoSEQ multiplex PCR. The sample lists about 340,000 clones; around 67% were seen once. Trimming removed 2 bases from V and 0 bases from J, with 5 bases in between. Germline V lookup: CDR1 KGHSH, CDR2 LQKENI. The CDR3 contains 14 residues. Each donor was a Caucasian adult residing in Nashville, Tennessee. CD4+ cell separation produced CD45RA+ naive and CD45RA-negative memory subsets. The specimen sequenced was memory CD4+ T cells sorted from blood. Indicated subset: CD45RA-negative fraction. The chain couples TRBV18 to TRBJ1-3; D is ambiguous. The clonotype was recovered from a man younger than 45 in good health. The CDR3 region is CASSPGGSGNTIYF. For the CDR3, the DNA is TGTGCCAGCTCACCAGGAGGCTCTGGAAACACCATATATTTT.